This T cell receptor beta chain was captured in a study of blood T cell repertoires in COVID-19. At the level of the study: The origin of the acute and convalescent COVID-19 samples was the United States, Italy and Spain. Sources were T cells, B-cell-depleted T cells, or PBMCs; the material itself was cDNA or gDNA.

As originally analysed: Reference gene primer amplification in the assay estimated nucleated cell counts. The repertoire was sequenced with immunoSEQ multiplex PCR; TCRdb's copy has only in-frame clones and lacks some. V, J and clone size reflect that table, while D and trimming were determined from the DNA. The sample yields around 200,000 clones, over 75% seen once. The CDR3 consists of 15 residues. V trimming: 6 bases; J trimming: 2 bases; junction bases outside the gene matches: 6. Per the germline V gene, CDR1 is MGHDK and CDR2 is SYGVNS. The receptor was isolated from a woman of 80 years or more with acute or convalescent COVID-19. The J gene is TRBJ1-4, the V gene TRBV25-1, with TRBD1 matching 7 bases. The sample consisted of peripheral blood. In nucleotides, the CDR3 is TGTGCCAGCAGCGGCAAAGGGGGCACTAATGAAAAACTGTTTTTT. Amino acids: CASSGKGGTNEKLFF.